These T cell receptor beta chains were read from a single sample in a study of cytomegalovirus exposure and HLA in healthy donors. Sequenced by immunoSEQ multiplex PCR; TCRdb stores in-frame clones only, minus some. Here the sample spans about 120,000 clones, more than 70% being singletons. Sequenced: PBMCs. These receptors were taken from a woman in her 30s in good health and CMV-seronegative. The CDR3 runs from the conserved cysteine through the conserved F or W. The D gene is left open where the match is weak. Some rows have no size entry. The others give once, few or many, or a class for an expanded clone.

TRBV5-1,TRBJ2-5,NA,NA,TGCGCCAGCAGCTTGGCCATGGAGACCCAGTACTTC,CASSLAMETQYF
TRBV2,TRBJ1-6,NA,NA,TGTGCCAGCAGTGAATTCCGGCAGGGAAAGCCACCCCTCCACTTT,CASSEFRQGKPPLHF
TRBV10-2,TRBJ2-1,NA,TRBD2,TGCGCCAGCACTACCATCACCAGCGGGGCGTACAATGAGCAGTTCTTC,CASTTITSGAYNEQFF
TRBV5-1,TRBJ1-4,NA,TRBD1,TGCGCCAGCAGCCCAATACCCGACAGGGGGTCTGAAAAACTGTTTTTT,CASSPIPDRGSEKLFF
TRBV6-4,TRBJ2-5,once,TRBD2,TGTGCCAGCAGTGACGGGACTAGCGGGGGAGAGACCCAGTACTTC,CASSDGTSGGETQYF
TRBV7-9,TRBJ1-1,few,NA,TGTGCCAGCAGCCGCAGGGACTTGAACACTGAAGCTTTCTTT,CASSRRDLNTEAFF
TRBV19,TRBJ2-2,NA,TRBD1,TGTGCCAGTAGCCTCGGACAGGGGAGGGCCGGGGAGCTGTTTTTT,CASSLGQGRAGELFF
TRBV7-8,TRBJ2-7,NA,NA,TGTGCCAGCAGCTTACAGGTGGGCAGCCAGTCCTACGAGCAGTACTTC,CASSLQVGSQSYEQYF
TRBV1,TRBJ2-5,NA,NA,TGCACCAGCGTGAAGAGGGAGTACTTC,CTSVKREYF
TRBV7-9,TRBJ2-5,NA,TRBD2,TGTGCCAGCAGCTTACGAGAGATAGCGGGAGAGACCCAGTACTTC,CASSLREIAGETQYF
TRBV30,TRBJ1-1,NA,NA,TGTGCCTGGAGTTTTGACAGGAACACTGAAGCTTTCTTT,CAWSFDRNTEAFF
TRBV7-9,TRBJ1-2,NA,NA,TGTGCCAGCAGCAACACTCCAGGGGAAACTAACTATGGCTACACCTTC,CASSNTPGETNYGYTF
TRBV5-1,TRBJ2-3,NA,TRBD2,TGCGCCAGCAGCTTGGCCCTAGCGGGGGCGATCACAGATACGCAGTATTTT,CASSLALAGAITDTQYF
TRBV4-1,TRBJ1-2,NA,NA,TGCGCCAGCAGCCAAGTAGAGGGGGAATACTATGGCTACACCTTC,CASSQVEGEYYGYTF
TRBV5-6,TRBJ1-2,NA,NA,TGTGCCAGCAGCTTTATCGGGGTCCGGCGGGGCTACACCTTC,CASSFIGVRRGYTF
TRBV4-2,TRBJ1-2,NA,NA,TGTGCCAGCAGCCAAGGTCTCACGGGGAACGGCTATGGCTACACCTTC,CASSQGLTGNGYGYTF
TRBV6-5,TRBJ1-4,NA,NA,TGTGCCAGCAGTTATGGGGGGTCTGGGGATGAAAAACTGTTTTTT,CASSYGGSGDEKLFF
TRBV19,TRBJ2-7,NA,TRBD1,TGTGCCAGTAGTCAGGGGGACTACGAGCAGTACTTC,CASSQGDYEQYF
TRBV15,TRBJ1-1,NA,NA,TGTGCCACCAGCAGAGATGGCGGAAACACTGAAGCTTTCTTT,CATSRDGGNTEAFF
TRBV19,TRBJ2-7,NA,TRBD1,TGTGCCAGTAGTGCGGGGACAGGGTCTTTTTACGAGCAGTACTTC,CASSAGTGSFYEQYF
TRBV11-2,TRBJ1-2,few,NA,TGTGCCAGCAGCGCGACACCTTACTATGGCTACACCTTC,CASSATPYYGYTF
TRBV2,TRBJ2-2,NA,NA,TGTGCCAGCTCGCCTACCGGGAACACCGGGGAGCTGTTTTTT,CASSPTGNTGELFF
TRBV7-6,TRBJ2-7,NA,TRBD1,TGTGCCAGCAGTCTAGGACAGGGCCCCTCCTACGAGCAGTACTTC,CASSLGQGPSYEQYF
TRBV29-1,TRBJ2-2,NA,NA,TGCAGCGTTGAGCCCGGGGCGAACACCGGGGAGCTGTTTTTT,CSVEPGANTGELFF
TRBV19,TRBJ2-3,NA,NA,TGTGCCAGTAGTATCTCGTCAGGCACAGATACGCAGTATTTT,CASSISSGTDTQYF
TRBV6-5,TRBJ1-2,NA,NA,TGTGCCAGCAGTTACTCCAGGGGAAACTATGGCTACACCTTC,CASSYSRGNYGYTF
TRBV19,TRBJ1-4,many,TRBD1,TGTGCCAGTAGCGCCCGGACAGGGTCGACAACTAATGAAAAACTGTTTTTT,CASSARTGSTTNEKLFF
TRBV7-2,TRBJ2-3,NA,TRBD2,TGTGCCAGCAGCAGGAAATCACTAGCGATTACAGATACGCAGTATTTT,CASSRKSLAITDTQYF
TRBV15,TRBJ1-1,NA,NA,TGTGCCACCAGCAGAGTAGTGAACACTGAAGCTTTCTTT,CATSRVVNTEAFF
TRBV15,TRBJ1-6,NA,NA,TGTGCCACCAGCAGAGATCTCAGTGGCTCCGGGATTTCACCCCTCCACTTT,CATSRDLSGSGISPLHF
TRBV5-4,TRBJ2-5,NA,TRBD1,TGTGCCAGCAGCATGACAGGGTTAGAGACCCAGTACTTC,CASSMTGLETQYF
TRBV9,TRBJ2-7,NA,NA,TGTGCCAGCAGCCTGCGGGGCTTCGACGAGCAGTACTTC,CASSLRGFDEQYF
TRBV5-1,TRBJ2-7,NA,TRBD1,TGCGCCAGCAGCTCGGACAGGGGATACGAGCAGTACTTC,CASSSDRGYEQYF
TRBV4-1,TRBJ1-1,NA,TRBD1,TGCGCCAGCAGCCCGCCGGGACAGGTGAACACTGAAGCTTTCTTT,CASSPPGQVNTEAFF
TRBV5-1,TRBJ1-4,NA,NA,TGCGCCAGCAGCTTAAGGGGCGGCACAACTAATGAAAAACTGTTTTTT,CASSLRGGTTNEKLFF
TRBV6-6,TRBJ2-1,NA,TRBD2,TGTGCCAGCAGTTACTCTCCGACTAGCGGGGACAATGAGCAGTTCTTC,CASSYSPTSGDNEQFF
TRBV9,TRBJ1-1,NA,NA,TGTGCCAGCAGCGTAGTACATATCTCTGAAGCTTTCTTT,CASSVVHISEAFF
TRBV30,TRBJ2-3,NA,TRBD1,TGTGCCTGGAGTGCTAGGACAGGGGTTCTAGGGGGCACGCAGTATTTT,CAWSARTGVLGGTQYF
TRBV4-2,TRBJ1-5,NA,NA,TGTGCCAGCAGCCAAGCGGGCGGGGGGGCGAGGGGTGGTAGCAATCAGCCCCAGCATTTT,CASSQAGGGARGGSNQPQHF
TRBV5-4,TRBJ1-4,NA,NA,TGTGCCAGCAGCTTGGCGACGGGAGGGAATGAAAAACTGTTTTTT,CASSLATGGNEKLFF
TRBV27,TRBJ1-2,NA,TRBD1,TGTGCCAGCAGTTTCGACAGGGACCTTGGCTACACCTTC,CASSFDRDLGYTF
TRBV6-5,TRBJ1-5,NA,TRBD1,TGTGCCAGCAGTTATGGACAGGGCTTCCAGCCCCAGCATTTT,CASSYGQGFQPQHF
TRBV7-9,TRBJ2-3,NA,TRBD2,TGTGCCAGCAGCTCGCGGACTAGCGGGGGGGGAAGTACGCAGTATTTT,CASSSRTSGGGSTQYF
TRBV7-9,TRBJ2-3,NA,TRBD2,TGTGCCAGCAGCTTACTAGCGGGGGGTAGTAATGCAGATACGCAGTATTTT,CASSLLAGGSNADTQYF
TRBV10-1,TRBJ2-7,NA,TRBD1,TGCGCCAGCAGTCCTGGACAGGACTTCCCTGGCGAGCAGTACTTC,CASSPGQDFPGEQYF
TRBV9,TRBJ2-2,NA,NA,TGTGCCAGCAGCATAGGGGGAGGAGGGGAGCTGTTTTTT,CASSIGGGGELFF
TRBV2,TRBJ1-2,NA,NA,TGTGCCAGCATGCGGGGGAGGGGTGCTAACTATGGCTACACCTTC,CASMRGRGANYGYTF
TRBV29-1,TRBJ2-7,NA,NA,TGCAGCGTTGCGGTAGGAGCCTACGAGCAGTACTTC,CSVAVGAYEQYF
TRBV9,TRBJ1-1,NA,NA,TGTGCCAGCAGCGCCCAAACAGGAGCCAACACTGAAGCTTTCTTT,CASSAQTGANTEAFF
TRBV5-4,TRBJ2-5,NA,TRBD2,TGTGCCAGCAGCTCGACTAGCGGGGGCGAGACCCAGTACTTC,CASSSTSGGETQYF
TRBV6-6,TRBJ2-2,NA,NA,TGTGCCAGCAGTTACTCAGGGGACACCGGGGAGCTGTTTTTT,CASSYSGDTGELFF
TRBV7-6,TRBJ1-1,once,NA,TGTGCCAGCAGCTTAGGGCACCTTAAACAGGCTTTCTTT,CASSLGHLKQAFF
TRBV4-2,TRBJ2-5,NA,TRBD2,TGTGCCAGCAGCCAAGGAGGGACTAGCGGCCTAGAGACCCAGTACTTC,CASSQGGTSGLETQYF